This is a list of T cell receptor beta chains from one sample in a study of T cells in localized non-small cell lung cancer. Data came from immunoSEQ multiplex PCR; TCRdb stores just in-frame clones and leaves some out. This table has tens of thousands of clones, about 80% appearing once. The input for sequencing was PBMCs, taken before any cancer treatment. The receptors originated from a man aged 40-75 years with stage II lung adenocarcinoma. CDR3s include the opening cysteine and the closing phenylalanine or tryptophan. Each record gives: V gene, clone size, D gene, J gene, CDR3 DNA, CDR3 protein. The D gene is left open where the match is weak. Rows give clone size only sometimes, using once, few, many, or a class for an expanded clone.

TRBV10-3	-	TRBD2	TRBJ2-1	TGTGCCATCAGCCTATCAGGACTAGCGGGAGTAGGGGAGCAGTTCTTC	CAISLSGLAGVGEQFF
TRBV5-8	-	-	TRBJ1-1	TGTGCCAGCAGCCTGAAGATGAACACTGAAGCTTTCTTT	CASSLKMNTEAFF
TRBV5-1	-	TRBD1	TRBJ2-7	TGCGCCAGCAGCTTGTGGGGACAGGGTACCGACGAGCAGTACTTC	CASSLWGQGTDEQYF
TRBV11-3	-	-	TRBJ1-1	TGTGCCAGCAGCTTAGGTAGGCGCACTGAAGCTTTCTTT	CASSLGRRTEAFF
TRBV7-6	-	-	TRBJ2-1	TGTGCCAGCAGCTTAGCGGAGGGGTCCTACAATGAGCAGTTCTTC	CASSLAEGSYNEQFF
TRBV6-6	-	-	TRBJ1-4	TGTGCCAGCAGTCAATCCGCCGGGACGGCCCATGAAAAACTGTTTTTT	CASSQSAGTAHEKLFF
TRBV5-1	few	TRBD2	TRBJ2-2	TGCGCCAGCAGCTGGACTAGCGGGGGGAACGCGAACACCGGGGAGCTGTTTTTT	CASSWTSGGNANTGELFF
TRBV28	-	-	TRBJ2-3	TGTGCCAGCAGTCCCCGATCCATCGGTACAGATACGCAGTATTTT	CASSPRSIGTDTQYF
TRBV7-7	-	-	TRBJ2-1	TGTGCTAGCAGCTCCGGACGGCAGGGTGAGCAGTTCTTC	CASSSGRQGEQFF
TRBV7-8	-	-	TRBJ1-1	TGTGCCAGCAGCAATAGAGGCCAGGGGAACACTGAAGCTTTCTTT	CASSNRGQGNTEAFF
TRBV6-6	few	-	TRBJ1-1	TGTGCCAGCAGTTACTTGCAGGAAGCTTTCTTT	CASSYLQEAFF
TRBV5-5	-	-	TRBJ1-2	TGTGCCAGCAGCGTGGAGCAGGACTATGGCTACACCTTC	CASSVEQDYGYTF
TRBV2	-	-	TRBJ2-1	TGTGCCAGGACCGGGCGGGGCGATGAGCAGTTCTTC	CARTGRGDEQFF
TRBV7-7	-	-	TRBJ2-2	TGTGCCAGCGCGGGCGCGCCGAACACCGGGGAGCTGTTTTTT	CASAGAPNTGELFF
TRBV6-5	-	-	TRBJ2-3	TGTGCCAGCAGTCCGGCACAGGGAGCTCCGCAGTATTTT	CASSPAQGAPQYF
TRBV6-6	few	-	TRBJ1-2	TGTGCCAGCAGGGACACTCCGAGGAACTATGGCTACACCTTC	CASRDTPRNYGYTF
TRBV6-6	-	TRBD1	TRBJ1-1	TGTGCCAGCAGTTACGTGACAGGGAGGACTGAAGCTTTCTTT	CASSYVTGRTEAFF
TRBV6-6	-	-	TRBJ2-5	TGTGCCAGTATCCCCTTTTCCCAAGAGACCCAGTACTTC	CASIPFSQETQYF
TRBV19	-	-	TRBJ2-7	TGTGCCAGTAGTATGGGGGGTGGGAACTCCTACGAGCAGTACTTC	CASSMGGGNSYEQYF
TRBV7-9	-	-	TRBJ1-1	TGTGCCAGCAGTTCGCAGGGGAACACTGAAGCTTTCTTT	CASSSQGNTEAFF